Listed here is a single T cell receptor (beta chain). The antigen is undetermined. The libraries were made with immunoSEQ v3. Each library reached about 2 million read pairs, or roughly 5-6.5 million at deep level. TCRdb's copy holds only in-frame clones and misses some; the assay was immunoSEQ multiplex PCR. The sample comprises some 14,000 clones, 66% of which are singletons, and around 9.5% rests with the top ten. Per the germline V gene, CDR1 is MNHNY and CDR2 is SVGAGI (reference sequence). Trimming cost V 7 bases and J 9 bases, with 13 bases left between them. The CDR3 covers 12 residues. This entry belongs to a study of TIL therapy for anti-PD-1-resistant metastatic lung cancer. Study information: Most patients had lung adenocarcinoma. Median tumor mutation burden was under 1.9 mutations per megabase. Study results and limitations: Many TIL product clones were absent from baseline tumor, suggesting clonal contraction.

Time point defined: pre-treatment sample, taken before nivolumab and TIL therapy. The tumor samples were excised metastases, mostly pleural nodules or supraclavicular lymph nodes. The specimen was tumor tissue, collected at baseline. The chain recombines TRBV6-6 with TRBJ2-1; D not certain. The TCR originated in a woman aged 30-79 years with non-small cell lung cancer. CDR3 amino acids: CASNPTGREQFF. For the CDR3, the DNA is TGTGCCAGCAATCCGACGGGTCGTGAGCAGTTCTTC.